This entry is about one TCR beta chain. The sample comes from a study of regulatory T cells in long-lasting Graves disease. The time point: persistent/refractory GD, antithyroid drugs over 5 years with positive TRAb. The TCR library used RNA extracted from PBMCs. CDR1 is SGHTA, CDR2 FQGNSA, per germline. V was clipped by 0 bases and J by 8 bases, with 14 bases between them. This CDR3 is built from 14 residues. TCR beta libraries were built with iRepertoire HTBI primers and Arm-PCR of CDR3 regions. One entry per CDR3 protein results from TCRdb running MiXCR on the multiplex PCR reads. The profile shows approximately 380,000 distinct CDR3 sequences, roughly 20% of them singletons.

The sequenced sample was peripheral blood mononuclear cells (PBMCs), obtained when the disease was refractory, from a patient treated with antithyroid drugs. V and J are TRBV7-2 and TRBJ2-7; a weak D match, TRBD2 (6 bases). This TCR was sampled from a female donor with Graves disease. This CDR3 is CASSLAGGRNKQYF. In DNA form, the CDR3 reads TGTGCCAGCAGCTTAGCCGGAGGGCGGAACAAGCAGTACTTC.